The 13 T cell receptor beta chains presented below share a single source sample, sequenced in a study of T cells in Graves' hyperthyroidism and ophthalmopathy. RNA transcripts yielded amplified TCR beta CDR3 regions. With the HTBI primer set, the TCR CDR3 went through a first round of RT-PCR. MiXCR was run by TCRdb on the multiplex PCR reads, yielding one entry per CDR3 protein. The table lists fewer than 650,000 distinct CDR3 sequences, 46% of them singletons. The specimen sequenced was peripheral blood or thyroid tissue (not recorded which). The receptors shown here come from an adult woman with Graves' disease, either hyperthyroidism or ophthalmopathy (not recorded which).

This chain's CDR3 is CSARTGTAGLFHSPLHF. The CDR3 DNA reads TGCAGTGCTAGAACCGGGACAGCAGGTCTATTCCATTCACCCCTCCACTTT. V gene TRBV20-1 combines with J gene TRBJ1-6, with 7 bases lining up with TRBD1. Per the germline V gene, CDR1 is DFQATT and CDR2 is SNEGSKA (reference sequence). The CDR3 runs to 17 residues. The junction had 15 bases not matched to a gene; V was cut back by 2 bases and J by 8 bases.

Comments on this clonotype: This sequence may be a read error, since a much larger clone differs from it by one base. The chain's CDR3 is CASSLNVAASTGELFF. For the CDR3, the DNA is TGTGCCAGCAGCTTAAACGTAGCTGCGAGCACCGGGGAGCTGTTTTTT. The genes are TRBV7-3 and TRBJ2-2; D not certain. The germline V and J ends were trimmed by 1 base and 4 bases, with 13 bases remaining between them. The germline V gene has CDR1 SGHTA and CDR2 FQGTGA. CDR3 size: 16 residues.

The chain carries TRBV2 and TRBJ2-1; D may match TRBD1 or TRBD2 (6 bases each). Germline values: CDR1 SNHLY, CDR2 FYNNEI. The CDR3 has 16 amino acids. V lost 5 bases to trimming and J lost 7 bases, with 21 bases between them. CDR3 residues: CASSLRSHGGPNEQFF. In nucleotides, the CDR3 is TGTGCCAGCAGTCTCCGGTCCCACGGGGGCCCTAATGAGCAGTTCTTC.

This clonotype has a handful of counts. The chain is built from TRBV13 and TRBJ2-5, with D maybe TRBD2 (6 bases). The ends were cut back, 1 base at V and 1 base at J, with 13 bases in the middle. The CDR3 is 16 amino acids. Germline CDR1 and CDR2: PRHDT and FYEKMQ (reference sequence). CDR3 DNA: TGTGCCAGCAGCTTAGTACGCGGGAACCCCCAAGAGACCCAGTACTTC. This gives the protein CASSLVRGNPQETQYF.

This clonotype was seen a few times. The chain links TRBV12-3 or TRBV12-4 to TRBJ1-5, with D hard to call. CDR3 size: 15 residues. The germline V and J ends were trimmed by 6 bases and 3 bases, with 15 bases remaining between them. The CDR3 loop reads CASSSPDRNNQPQHF. CDR3 bases: TGTGCCAGCAGCTCACCCGACCGAAACAATCAGCCCCAGCATTTT.

J is TRBJ2-7 and V is TRBV14; D may be TRBD1 (6 bases). CDR3 length: 15 residues. The germline CDR1 and CDR2 sequences are SGHDN and FVKESK. With 1 base removed from V and 0 bases from J, the gap between germline ends came to 10 bases. CDR3 nucleotides: TGTGCCAGCAGCCAAGTCGGACAGCCCTCCTACGAGCAGTACTTC. Amino acids: CASSQVGQPSYEQYF.

This rearrangement joins TRBV28 to TRBJ2-5; 7 bases align to TRBD1. The CDR3 loop spans 13 amino acids. With 6 bases clipped from V and 5 bases from J, the junction kept 6 bases outside the gene matches. CDR1 and CDR2 from the germline V gene are MDHEN and SYDVKM. The CDR3 DNA follows: TGTGCCAGCAGATTACAGGGGCCGGAGACCCAGTACTTC. The encoded protein is CASRLQGPETQYF. The full variable domain, rest sourced from reference TRBV28 and TRBJ2-5, is DVKVTQSSRYLVKRTGEKVFLECVQDMDHENMFWYRQDPGLGLRLIYFSYDVKMKEKGDIPEGYSVSREKKERFSLILESASTNQTSMYLCASRLQGPETQYFGPGTRLLVL.

This clonotype was seen once. The chain joins TRBV29-1 to TRBJ2-1; 8 bases are shared with TRBD2. With V trimmed by 6 bases and J by 15 bases, 4 bases remained unmatched. The V gene's germline CDR1 is SQVTM and CDR2 ANQGSEA. CDR3 length: 9 residues. The CDR3 coding sequence is TGCAGCGTGGGACTAGTGCCGTTCTTC. Protein product: CSVGLVPFF.

This clonotype was picked up a small number of times. The chain links TRBV20-1 to TRBJ2-3; no reliable D call. This CDR3 comprises 15 residues. V was trimmed by 5 bases and J by 0 bases, leaving 15 bases between them. The germline V gene has CDR1 DFQATT and CDR2 SNEGSKA (reference sequence). CDR3 sequence (DNA): TGCAGTGCTGCCTCGGTCCGGCAGAGCACAGATACGCAGTATTTT. It translates to CSAASVRQSTDTQYF.

This clonotype was seen repeatedly, ten times or more. The genes are TRBV7-2 and TRBJ1-4, with unresolved D. This CDR3 contains 16 residues. Germline V gene sequence: CDR1 SGHTA, CDR2 FQGNSA. Trimming removed 6 bases at V and 0 bases at J, with 14 bases between. The CDR3 DNA sequence: TGTGCCAGCAGTTACGCCTACAGTGCAACTAATGAAAAACTGTTTTTT. This sequence encodes CASSYAYSATNEKLFF.

The chain has TRBV7-8 and TRBJ1-2; a weak D match, TRBD1 (5 bases). CDR3 length: 21 residues. Trimming left V 1 base short and J 4 bases short, with 31 bases between. CDR1 and CDR2 (germline): SGHVS, FQNEAQ. CDR3 loop: CASSLDKARGALFELPYGYTF. For the CDR3, the DNA is TGTGCCAGCAGCTTAGATAAGGCCCGGGGCGCATTGTTTGAACTTCCCTATGGCTACACCTTC.

This clonotype came up a few times. This rearrangement joins TRBV5-4 to TRBJ2-3, with D uncertain. The CDR3 length is 12 residues. The germline V gene encodes CDR1 SGHNT and CDR2 YYREEE (reference sequence). V lost 0 bases, J lost 4 bases, and 3 bases lay in between. CDR3 sequence reads: CASSLGSDTQYF. The CDR3 nucleotides are TGTGCCAGCAGCTTGGGGTCAGATACGCAGTATTTT.

Ten or more counts support this clonotype. The chain employs TRBV10-3 and TRBJ2-3; a weak D match, TRBD2 (5 bases). Germline CDR1 and CDR2: ENHRY and SYGVKD. Trimming pared 4 bases from V and 2 bases from J, leaving 10 bases between. This CDR3 spans 14 amino acids. CDR3 nucleotides: TGTGCCATCAGTGGCAGCGGAACCACAGATACGCAGTATTTT. Its protein product is CAISGSGTTDTQYF.